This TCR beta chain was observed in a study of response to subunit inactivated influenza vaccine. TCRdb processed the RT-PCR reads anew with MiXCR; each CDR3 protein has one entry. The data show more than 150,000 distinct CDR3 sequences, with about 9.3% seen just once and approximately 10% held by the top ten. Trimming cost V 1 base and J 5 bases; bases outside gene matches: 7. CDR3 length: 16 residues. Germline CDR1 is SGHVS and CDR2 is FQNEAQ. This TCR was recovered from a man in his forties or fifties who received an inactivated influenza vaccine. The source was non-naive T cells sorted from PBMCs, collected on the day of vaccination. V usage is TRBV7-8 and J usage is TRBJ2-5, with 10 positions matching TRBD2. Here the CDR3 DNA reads TGTGCCAGCAGCTTAGGCACTAGCGGGGCCTTCGAGACCCAGTACTTC. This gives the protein CASSLGTSGAFETQYF.